Listed below are T cell receptor beta chains from one sample, sequenced in a study of control samples from healthy donors and cancer patients. The method was immunoSEQ multiplex PCR; TCRdb's version includes in-frame clones alone and lacks a portion of them. The table includes 150,000 to 200,000 clones, about 94% detected once. The sample consisted of blood. Receptors were obtained from a woman aged 40 to 50 in good health. Each CDR3 is given with its conserved first and last residue. D genes are given only for firm matches. Only part of the rows carry a size: once, few, many, or a class if the clone is expanded.

v_call: TRBV5-1
clone_size: NA
j_call: TRBJ2-2
d_call: TRBD1
cdr3_length: 15
cdr3_aa: CASSLTQGSPGELFF
cdr3_nt: TGCGCCAGCAGCCTGACACAGGGGTCCCCCGGGGAGCTGTTTTTT

v_call: TRBV4-1
clone_size: NA
j_call: TRBJ2-7
d_call: NA
cdr3_length: 14
cdr3_aa: CASSQGPHSDEQYF
cdr3_nt: TGCGCCAGCAGCCAAGGTCCCCACTCTGACGAGCAGTACTTC

v_call: TRBV3-1/TRBV3-2
clone_size: once
j_call: TRBJ1-2
d_call: NA
cdr3_length: 16
cdr3_aa: CASSQGSSLANYGYTF
cdr3_nt: TGTGCCAGCAGCCAAGGTTCGAGCCTAGCTAACTATGGCTACACCTTC

v_call: TRBV5-5
clone_size: NA
j_call: TRBJ1-1
d_call: NA
cdr3_length: 16
cdr3_aa: CASSLGEGPGNTEAFF
cdr3_nt: TGTGCCAGCAGCTTGGGGGAGGGCCCCGGGAACACTGAAGCTTTCTTT

v_call: TRBV7-2
clone_size: NA
j_call: TRBJ1-3
d_call: NA
cdr3_length: 16
cdr3_aa: CASSLSRVNSGNTIYF
cdr3_nt: TGTGCCAGCAGCTTAAGCAGGGTAAATTCTGGAAACACCATATATTTT

v_call: TRBV7-6
clone_size: NA
j_call: TRBJ1-4
d_call: NA
cdr3_length: 15
cdr3_aa: CASSLVDVTNEKLFF
cdr3_nt: TGTGCCAGCAGCTTAGTTGACGTTACTAATGAAAAACTGTTTTTT

v_call: TRBV5-1
clone_size: NA
j_call: TRBJ2-7
d_call: TRBD2
cdr3_length: 15
cdr3_aa: CASRDLAAVSYEQYF
cdr3_nt: TGCGCCAGCAGGGATCTAGCGGCCGTCTCCTACGAGCAGTACTTC

v_call: TRBV6-6
clone_size: NA
j_call: TRBJ2-5
d_call: TRBD2
cdr3_length: 16
cdr3_aa: CASSSPLRGGQETQYF
cdr3_nt: TGTGCCAGCAGTTCCCCTTTGCGGGGGGGCCAAGAGACCCAGTACTTC

v_call: TRBV7-2
clone_size: NA
j_call: TRBJ2-1
d_call: NA
cdr3_length: 14
cdr3_aa: CASSLSTNGHEQFF
cdr3_nt: TGTGCCAGCAGCTTATCAACTAACGGGCATGAGCAGTTCTTC

v_call: TRBV5-5
clone_size: NA
j_call: TRBJ1-5
d_call: NA
cdr3_length: 14
cdr3_aa: CASSLGVGNQPQHF
cdr3_nt: TGTGCCAGCAGCTTGGGGGTGGGGAATCAGCCCCAGCATTTT

v_call: TRBV29-1
clone_size: NA
j_call: TRBJ1-5
d_call: NA
cdr3_length: 13
cdr3_aa: CSVGQGSNQPQHF
cdr3_nt: TGCAGCGTTGGTCAGGGAAGCAATCAGCCCCAGCATTTT

v_call: TRBV13
clone_size: NA
j_call: TRBJ1-1
d_call: TRBD1
cdr3_length: 15
cdr3_aa: CASRVRTGGNTEAFF
cdr3_nt: TGTGCCAGCAGGGTAAGGACAGGTGGGAACACTGAAGCTTTCTTT

v_call: TRBV27
clone_size: NA
j_call: TRBJ2-3
d_call: NA
cdr3_length: 15
cdr3_aa: CASSNLQGRADTQYF
cdr3_nt: TGTGCCAGCAGTAATTTACAGGGCCGTGCAGATACGCAGTATTTT

v_call: TRBV11-3
clone_size: NA
j_call: TRBJ2-7
d_call: NA
cdr3_length: 14
cdr3_aa: CASSFSPEAYEQYF
cdr3_nt: TGTGCCAGCAGCTTTTCCCCGGAAGCCTACGAGCAGTACTTC

v_call: TRBV4-3
clone_size: NA
j_call: TRBJ1-1
d_call: NA
cdr3_length: 16
cdr3_aa: CASSQDWSGMNTEAFF
cdr3_nt: TGCGCCAGCAGCCAAGATTGGTCAGGAATGAACACTGAAGCTTTCTTT

v_call: TRBV10-1
clone_size: NA
j_call: TRBJ1-1
d_call: NA
cdr3_length: 13
cdr3_aa: CASKQLMNTEAFF
cdr3_nt: TGCGCCAGCAAACAGCTCATGAACACTGAAGCTTTCTTT

v_call: TRBV5-1
clone_size: NA
j_call: TRBJ1-2
d_call: NA
cdr3_length: 15
cdr3_aa: CASSGTGQRNYGYTF
cdr3_nt: TGCGCCAGCAGCGGAACCGGACAGCGTAACTATGGCTACACCTTC

v_call: TRBV3-1/TRBV3-2
clone_size: NA
j_call: TRBJ1-1
d_call: NA
cdr3_length: 13
cdr3_aa: CASSRGQRFEAFF
cdr3_nt: TGTGCCAGCAGCCGGGGGCAGCGTTTTGAAGCTTTCTTT

v_call: TRBV19
clone_size: NA
j_call: TRBJ1-3
d_call: NA
cdr3_length: 14
cdr3_aa: CASRPEGSGNTIYF
cdr3_nt: TGTGCCAGTAGACCGGAGGGATCTGGAAACACCATATATTTT

v_call: TRBV3-1/TRBV3-2
clone_size: NA
j_call: TRBJ1-4
d_call: NA
cdr3_length: 16
cdr3_aa: CASSQDWRGTNEKLFF
cdr3_nt: TGTGCCAGCAGCCAAGATTGGAGGGGGACTAATGAAAAACTGTTTTTT

v_call: TRBV19
clone_size: NA
j_call: TRBJ2-7
d_call: TRBD1
cdr3_length: 13
cdr3_aa: CASSPSRGNEQYF
cdr3_nt: TGTGCCAGTAGTCCCTCCAGGGGGAACGAGCAGTACTTC

v_call: TRBV5-1
clone_size: NA
j_call: TRBJ1-1
d_call: TRBD1
cdr3_length: 15
cdr3_aa: CASSAEGARGTEAFF
cdr3_nt: TGCGCCAGCAGCGCTGAGGGGGCGCGGGGCACTGAAGCTTTCTTT

v_call: TRBV10-3
clone_size: NA
j_call: TRBJ1-5
d_call: TRBD1
cdr3_length: 15
cdr3_aa: CATLPGGDGNQPQHF
cdr3_nt: TGTGCCACCCTTCCAGGGGGTGACGGCAATCAGCCCCAGCATTTT